The 7 T cell receptor beta chains given below trace back to one sample, sequenced in a study of early T cells in non-severe SARS-CoV-2 infection. TCRdb analysed the 5' RACE reads with MiXCR anew, one entry per CDR3 protein. Of tens of thousands of distinct CDR3 sequences detected, approximately 12% appear once; the ten largest clones hold around 3.6%. The sequencing sample was made of whole blood. The source is an adult who was a healthcare worker with PCR-confirmed SARS-CoV-2 infection or an uninfected control (not recorded which).

This clonotype was picked up a small number of times. The gene calls are TRBV7-3 and TRBJ2-1; D is perhaps TRBD2 (5 bases). This CDR3 is 15 amino acids long. CDR1 is SGHTA, CDR2 FQGTGA, per germline. Trimming removed 0 bases from V and 3 bases from J, with 9 bases in between. For the CDR3, the DNA is TGTGCCAGCAGCTTAACTAGCGAGAGCTACAATGAGCAGTTCTTC. It specifies CASSLTSESYNEQFF.

This clonotype appeared a few times. CDR3 coding DNA: TGTGCCAGCAGTTACGCAAGGGCCCGGAGCAACTACGAGCAGTACTTC. Protein sequence: CASSYARARSNYEQYF. J is TRBJ2-7 and V is TRBV6-6; D gene ambiguous. This CDR3 spans 16 amino acids. Germline assignment: CDR1 MNHNY and CDR2 SVGAGI (reference sequence). Trimming removed 2 bases at V and 3 bases at J, with 17 bases between.

The chain uses TRBV7-9 and TRBJ2-3; a weak D match, TRBD1 (6 bases). CDR1 is SEHNR, CDR2 FQNEAQ, per germline (reference sequence). Trimming took off 5 bases at V and 3 bases at J, with 18 bases between the two ends. This CDR3 has 16 residues. DNA of the CDR3: TGTGCCAGCAGCCCCCGGGACAAGGAAGTGACAGATACGCAGTATTTT. Translation: CASSPRDKEVTDTQYF. Drawing the rest from reference TRBV7-9 and TRBJ2-3, the complete variable domain is DTGVSQNPRHKITKRGQNVTFRCDPISEHNRLYWYRQTLGQGPEFLTYFQNEAQLEKSRLLSDRFSAERPKGSFSTLEIQRTEQGDSAMYLCASSPRDKEVTDTQYFGPGTRLTVL.

The chain couples TRBV27 to TRBJ2-1; D may be TRBD2 (5 bases). From germline, CDR1 is MNHEY and CDR2 SMNVEV (reference sequence). V shed 3 bases and J shed 4 bases, with 10 bases lying between them. The CDR3 loop spans 14 amino acids. The CDR3 coding sequence is TGTGCCAGCAGTTTCACGGGGATTTACAATGAGCAGTTCTTC. Protein: CASSFTGIYNEQFF.

This clonotype was observed a few times. V gene TRBV10-1 combines with J gene TRBJ2-7; perhaps TRBD2 as D (6 bases). Trimming left V 4 bases short and J 3 bases short, with 13 bases between. This CDR3 comprises 14 residues. Germline values: CDR1 WNHNN, CDR2 SYGVQD (reference sequence). CDR3 nucleotide sequence: TGCGCCAGCAGTGTAAGGCGGGGTCACTACGAGCAGTACTTC. It yields the protein CASSVRRGHYEQYF.

This clonotype was seen many times. The rearrangement joins TRBV7-9 to TRBJ2-7; D is possibly TRBD1 (7 bases). Germline V gene sequence: CDR1 SEHNR, CDR2 FQNEAQ (reference sequence). V was pared by 5 bases and J by 2 bases, with 13 bases between. The CDR3 extends over 14 amino acids. CDR3 in DNA: TGTGCCAGCAGCCAGGGGGACTCCCCCTACGAGCAGTACTTC. Translating it yields CASSQGDSPYEQYF.

This clonotype was recorded a few times. V and J are TRBV28 and TRBJ2-7; 9 nucleotides line up with TRBD1. Germline V CDR1 and CDR2: MDHEN, SYDVKM. The CDR3 runs 14 residues. V trimming: 2 bases; J trimming: 4 bases; junction bases outside the gene matches: 3. In DNA, the CDR3 is TGTGCCAGCAGTTTAGGACAGGGGAGGTACGAGCAGTACTTC. Translation gives CASSLGQGRYEQYF.